This TCR beta chain was captured in a study of blood T cell repertoires in COVID-19. The protocol was immunoSEQ multiplex PCR, while the TCRdb copy is restricted to in-frame clones and leaves out a portion. The repertoire holds 85,000 to 95,000 clones, with 86% as singletons. The CDR3 contains 15 residues. Deletions cut 7 bases from V and 2 bases from J, with 17 bases between. The germline gives CDR1 LNHDA, CDR2 SQIVND (reference sequence). Input material: peripheral blood. The rearrangement links TRBV19 to TRBJ1-2; TRBD1 is a possible D gene (5 bases). The receptor's source is a woman of 80 years or more with acute or convalescent COVID-19. This CDR3 is CASMTYRTLNYGYTF. CDR3 sequence (DNA): TGTGCCAGTATGACGTACAGGACCTTAAACTATGGCTACACCTTC. Complete variable domain (other parts from reference TRBV19 and TRBJ1-2): DGGITQSPKYLFRKEGQNVTLSCEQNLNHDAMYWYRQDPGQGLRLIYYSQIVNDFQKGDIAEGYSVSREKKESFPLTVTSAQKNPTAFYLCASMTYRTLNYGYTFGSGTRLTVV.